A selection of T cell receptor beta chains follows, all from one sample in a study of human T cells and chemical hapten exposure. TCRdb ran MiXCR on the RACE reads and lists one entry per CDR3 protein. The table shows some 98,000 distinct CDR3 sequences, with less than 14% occurring only once. Sequenced here: whole blood, sampled in connection with sensitization to the hapten diphenylcyclopropenone (DPC). The receptors originated from an older woman with alopecia areata. Some clones in this sample may be carry-over from other donors' samples. The CDR3 runs from the conserved cysteine through the conserved F or W. The D gene is left open where the match is weak. Part of the rows lack a size; the others show once, few, many or a class for expanded clones.

j_call v_call d_call clone_size cdr3_aa cdr3_nt
TRBJ2-7 TRBV3-1 NA few CASSHPHAGNEQYF TGTGCCAGCAGCCATCCCCATGCGGGGAACGAGCAGTACTTC
TRBJ1-1 TRBV29-1 TRBD1 NA CSVDTGVNTEAFF TGCAGCGTTGATACAGGGGTGAACACTGAAGCTTTCTTT
TRBJ2-3 TRBV9 NA many CASSEEKTDTQYF TGTGCCAGCAGCGAAGAAAAAACAGATACGCAGTATTTT
TRBJ2-3 TRBV20-1 NA many CSARDPQSKNVDPSTDTQYF TGCAGTGCTAGAGATCCCCAGTCCAAAAACGTCGACCCTAGCACAGATACGCAGTATTTT
TRBJ2-2 TRBV7-9 NA many CASSLSRGYTGELFF TGTGCCAGCAGCTTAAGCCGCGGTTACACCGGGGAGCTGTTTTTT
TRBJ2-3 TRBV4-2 NA many CASSQDLEAQYF TGTGCCAGCAGCCAAGATCTAGAGGCGCAGTATTTT
TRBJ1-2 TRBV7-8 TRBD1 few CASSQDRAPNYGYTF TGTGCCAGCAGCCAAGACAGGGCACCGAACTATGGCTACACCTTC
TRBJ2-1 TRBV9 TRBD1 many CASSTRQGNEQFF TGTGCCAGCAGCACCAGACAGGGCAATGAGCAGTTCTTC
TRBJ2-2 TRBV20-1 NA many CSARPAGELFF TGCAGTGCTAGACCGGCCGGGGAGCTGTTTTTT
TRBJ1-3 TRBV18 TRBD1 many CASSPPGQGRNTIYF TGTGCCAGCTCACCACCGGGACAGGGTAGAAACACCATATATTTT
TRBJ1-2 TRBV7-9 TRBD1 many CASSHYRGPDYGYTF TGTGCCAGCAGCCATTACAGGGGGCCCGACTATGGCTACACCTTC
TRBJ2-7 TRBV5-1 NA few CASSLDGGHSYEQYF TGCGCCAGCAGCTTGGACGGGGGCCACTCCTACGAGCAGTACTTC
TRBJ1-6 TRBV11-2 NA few CASSSGTQGENSPLHF TGTGCCAGCAGCTCCGGGACGCAGGGAGAAAATTCACCCCTCCACTTT
TRBJ2-3 TRBV5-1 NA few CASSSDPFRDTQYF TGCGCCAGCAGCTCCGACCCTTTCCGAGATACGCAGTATTTT
TRBJ1-6 TRBV5-6 NA many CASSFGRGDNSPLHF TGTGCCAGCAGCTTTGGCAGGGGTGATAATTCACCCCTCCACTTT
TRBJ1-3 TRBV6-6 NA few CASRVGASGNTIYF TGTGCCAGCAGGGTTGGGGCCTCTGGAAACACCATATATTTT
TRBJ1-2 TRBV4-2 NA NA CASSQDLKGSPSNGYTF TGTGCCAGCAGCCAAGATCTGAAAGGGTCCCCATCAAATGGCTACACCTTC
TRBJ1-2 TRBV7-9 NA many CASSFEGERGYTF TGTGCCAGCAGCTTCGAAGGGGAGCGTGGCTACACCTTC
TRBJ2-5 TRBV7-8 NA once CASSLAGARETQYF TGTGCCAGCAGCTTAGCGGGGGCTCGGGAGACCCAATACTTC
TRBJ2-1 TRBV12-3/TRBV12-4 NA many CASSPPGSSYNEQFF TGTGCCAGCAGTCCCCCGGGGAGCTCCTACAATGAGCAGTTCTTC
TRBJ2-3 TRBV7-9 NA NA CASSLTKGTDTQYF TGTGCCAGCAGCTTAACCAAAGGCACAGATACGCAGTATTTT
TRBJ1-3 TRBV20-1 NA few CSARLGGSFSGNTIYF TGCAGTGCCAGACTCGGGGGAAGCTTTTCCGGAAACACCATATATTTT
TRBJ1-2 TRBV29-1 NA NA CSVARVDGYTF TGCAGCGTGGCAAGGGTAGATGGCTACACCTTC
TRBJ1-4 TRBV20-1 TRBD1 many CSARDPTGGQEKLFF TGCAGTGCTAGAGACCCGACAGGGGGCCAGGAAAAACTGTTTTTT
TRBJ1-5 TRBV19 NA NA CASSIVGFNQPQHF TGTGCCAGTAGTATAGTCGGTTTCAATCAGCCCCAGCATTTT
TRBJ1-6 TRBV6-6 TRBD1 many CASSHRDRPNSPLHF TGTGCCAGCAGTCACCGGGACAGGCCTAATTCACCCCTCCACTTT
TRBJ1-5 TRBV6-5 TRBD1 many CASSYVSPGGSRNQPQHF TGTGCCAGCAGTTACGTTTCCCCAGGGGGCTCTCGCAATCAGCCCCAGCATTTT
TRBJ2-7 TRBV18 TRBD1 many CASSPAGTGGDEQYF TGTGCCAGCTCACCGGCCGGGACAGGGGGCGACGAGCAGTACTTC
TRBJ2-6 TRBV29-1 NA NA CSAGPSRDTSSGANVLTF TGCAGCGCCGGACCATCAAGGGACACATCCTCTGGGGCCAACGTCCTGACTTTC
TRBJ1-5 TRBV6-6 TRBD1 NA CASSSMTGGGSQPQHF TGTGCCAGCAGTTCCATGACAGGGGGGGGCAGTCAGCCCCAGCATTTT
TRBJ2-3 TRBV7-3 NA many CASSTDSTDTQYF TGTGCCAGCAGCACTGACAGCACAGATACGCAGTATTTT
TRBJ2-3 TRBV5-1 NA few CASSWNTDTQYF TGCGCCAGCAGCTGGAACACAGATACGCAGTATTTT
TRBJ1-2 TRBV7-9 TRBD1 NA CASSSTGTGYSYGYTF TGTGCCAGCAGCAGTACCGGGACAGGGTATAGCTATGGCTACACCTTC
TRBJ2-1 TRBV12-2 NA many CASRKMTSGVYNEQFF TGTGCAAGTCGCAAGATGACTAGCGGAGTCTACAATGAGCAGTTCTTC
TRBJ2-1 TRBV7-9 NA many CASRSPIGVGNEQFF TGTGCCAGCAGAAGCCCAATAGGGGTTGGGAATGAGCAGTTCTTC
TRBJ2-5 TRBV5-1 TRBD1 many CASRTGNTKETQYF TGCGCCAGCCGGACAGGGAATACCAAAGAGACCCAGTACTTC
TRBJ1-1 TRBV7-9 NA many CASSLQKIMNTEAFF TGTGCCAGCAGCTTACAGAAGATAATGAACACTGAAGCTTTCTTT
TRBJ1-2 TRBV10-3 NA many CAISDKRQGGGYTF TGTGCCATCAGTGACAAGCGGCAGGGAGGTGGCTACACCTTC
TRBJ2-1 TRBV5-6 NA few CASSLDLPVKNEQFF TGTGCCAGCAGCTTGGATCTGCCAGTTAAGAATGAGCAGTTCTTC
TRBJ1-4 TRBV20-1 NA NA CSARDGGSNEKLFF TGCAGTGCTAGAGATGGGGGTTCTAATGAAAAACTGTTTTTT
TRBJ2-5 TRBV30 NA NA CAWSVRPQSRETQYF TGTGCCTGGAGTGTAAGGCCCCAATCTCGGGAGACCCAGTACTTC
TRBJ2-7 TRBV6-2/TRBV6-3 TRBD2 many CAIRPSGGAREQYF TGTGCCATCAGACCTAGCGGGGGGGCCCGCGAGCAGTACTTC